This TCR beta chain was identified in a study of read filtering for tumor transcriptome and immune sequencing. Study-wide results and limits: RNA-seq captured clonotypes less deeply and reliably than IR-seq.

CDR1 is LGHDT, CDR2 YNNKEL, per germline (reference sequence). V lost 7 bases to trimming and J lost 3 bases, with 11 bases between them. The CDR3 consists of 13 residues. As regards this clonotype: The antigen remains unidentified. One base away lies a much larger clone, so this may be a sequencing read error.

The library was built from around 400 ng RNA with molecular barcoded adaptors for alpha/delta and beta/gamma chains. TCRdb independently ran MiXCR on the reads; one entry per CDR3 protein. The data contain over 90,000 distinct CDR3 sequences, roughly 21% of them seen just once; the ten biggest clones take up roughly 11%. V gene TRBV3-1 combines with J gene TRBJ2-3; possibly TRBD1 or TRBD2 for D (5 bases each). This TCR came from a donor at least 40 years old with multiple myeloma. The sequenced sample was a population of CD138-negative cells sorted from bone marrow. CDR3 sequence reads: CASNQRGTDTQYF. Here the CDR3 DNA reads TGTGCCAGCAACCAGAGGGGAACAGATACGCAGTATTTT.